This T cell receptor beta chain comes out of a study of neurological immune-mediated disorders. Synthesis of cDNA was performed by 5'RACE using 10-nucleotide random UMIs. TCRdb reprocessed the 5' RACE reads via MiXCR and lists one record per CDR3 protein. The table shows roughly 45,000 distinct CDR3 sequences, with around an eighth occurring only once. The CDR3 has 16 amino acids. Trimming removed 4 bases from V and 1 base from J; junction bases left unmatched: 7. Germline V lookup: CDR1 SGHRS, CDR2 YFSETQ. Time point defined: longitudinal time-point 3. PBMCs stored at -80 C, 2 million in total, were the source of the unsorted libraries. This clonotype was picked up many times. Its specificity is not known. Study results and caveats: HTLV-1-associated myelopathy ranked highest for TCR clonal expansion and multiple sclerosis lowest, beneath healthy controls. No CDR3 amino acid sequences recurred among expanded clones across subjects, suggesting private repertoires in all groups.

This receptor was taken from a man aged 25-40 years in good health. The specimen was PBMCs. V is TRBV5-1 and J is TRBJ2-2; TRBD1 matches 7 bases. CDR3: CASSVNRGQNTGELFF. In nucleotides, the CDR3 is TGCGCCAGCAGCGTGAACAGGGGCCAGAACACCGGGGAGCTGTTTTTT.